This is a list of T cell receptor beta chains from one sample in a study of blood T cell repertoires in COVID-19. Profiled with immunoSEQ multiplex PCR; TCRdb holds only in-frame clones, not every one. The table lists around 260,000 clones, around 86% of them singletons. The sequencing sample was made of peripheral blood. Receptors were obtained from a man aged 35-49 years who had recovered from COVID-19. The CDR3 runs from the conserved cysteine through the conserved F or W. The D gene is left open where the match is weak. Clone sizes are given selectively: once, few, many, or a class where the clone is expanded.

TRBV7-2	-	-	TRBJ2-7	CASSLFSLSNQFSYEQYF	TGTGCCAGCAGCTTATTCTCCCTCTCTAACCAATTCTCCTACGAGCAGTACTTC
TRBV7-2	-	-	TRBJ1-1	CASSLTAWGGRTEAFF	TGTGCCAGCAGCTTAACCGCGTGGGGGGGCAGGACTGAAGCTTTCTTT
TRBV2	-	-	TRBJ2-7	CASRGVALYEQYF	TGTGCCAGTAGAGGAGTCGCCCTTTACGAGCAGTACTTC
TRBV7-6	TRBD2	-	TRBJ2-3	CASSQTSGGWGTQYF	TGTGCCAGCAGCCAGACTAGCGGGGGGTGGGGTACGCAGTATTTT
TRBV9	TRBD2	-	TRBJ2-7	CASSVEGTSDYEQYF	TGTGCCAGCAGCGTAGAAGGGACTAGCGACTACGAGCAGTACTTC
TRBV11-2	-	-	TRBJ1-5	CASSLGGGPQHF	TGTGCCAGCAGCTTAGGTGGCGGGCCCCAGCATTTT
TRBV29-1	-	-	TRBJ2-7	CSVRLDEQYF	TGCAGCGTTCGTCTTGACGAGCAGTACTTC
TRBV12-3/TRBV12-4	TRBD1	-	TRBJ1-5	CASSIQGYQPQHF	TGTGCCAGCTCAATACAGGGGTATCAGCCCCAGCATTTT
TRBV6-2/TRBV6-3	TRBD2	-	TRBJ2-1	CASSIGSSGGLIDGEQFF	TGTGCCAGCAGTATTGGCTCTAGCGGGGGACTAATCGATGGGGAGCAGTTCTTC
TRBV12-3/TRBV12-4	-	-	TRBJ2-3	CASSLQKDTQYF	TGTGCCAGCAGCCTTCAGAAAGATACGCAGTATTTT
TRBV19	TRBD2	-	TRBJ2-5	CASSILAGVETQYF	TGTGCCAGTAGTATACTAGCGGGAGTAGAGACCCAGTACTTC
TRBV27	TRBD2	-	TRBJ2-3	CASSLAGGATDTQYF	TGTGCCAGTTCTCTAGCGGGAGGGGCCACAGATACGCAGTATTTT
TRBV19	TRBD1	-	TRBJ1-2	CASSHRPRGSYGYTF	TGTGCCAGCTCCCACAGACCCAGGGGGAGCTATGGCTACACCTTC
TRBV2	-	-	TRBJ2-7	CASSQKRDRGAREQHF	TGTGCCAGCAGCCAGAAAAGGGATAGGGGGGCGCGGGAGCAGCACTTC
TRBV15	TRBD1	-	TRBJ1-2	CATSRGDRDGYGYTF	TGTGCCACCAGCAGAGGGGACAGGGACGGCTATGGCTACACCTTC
TRBV2	-	-	TRBJ1-1	CASLIREAFF	TGTGCCAGCCTTATCCGTGAAGCTTTCTTT
TRBV29-1	TRBD2	-	TRBJ2-1	CSVAKTSGGIVNEQFF	TGCAGCGTTGCTAAAACTAGCGGGGGTATTGTCAATGAGCAGTTCTTC
TRBV7-2	TRBD2	-	TRBJ2-7	CASSFRSGGNEQYF	TGTGCCAGCAGCTTTAGGAGCGGGGGTAACGAGCAGTACTTC
TRBV4-2	TRBD1	-	TRBJ1-2	CASSPGGYGYTF	TGTGCCAGCAGCCCAGGGGGCTATGGCTACACCTTC
TRBV10-3	TRBD2	once	TRBJ2-4	CAIGDSGSKNIQYF	TGTGCCATCGGAGATAGCGGGTCCAAAAACATTCAGTACTTC
TRBV4-1	-	-	TRBJ1-2	CASSQGSSGVYGYTF	TGCGCCAGCAGCCAAGGATCCTCCGGGGTCTATGGCTACACCTTC
TRBV27	-	-	TRBJ2-3	CASSWQGGSSTDTQYF	TGTGCCAGCAGTTGGCAGGGTGGGTCCAGCACAGATACGCAGTATTTT
TRBV6-5	-	-	TRBJ1-5	CASSVEGNQPQHF	TGTGCCAGCAGCGTTGAGGGCAATCAGCCCCAGCATTTT
TRBV7-9	-	-	TRBJ1-1	CASSLGTNEAFF	TGTGCCAGCAGCTTAGGGACAAATGAAGCTTTCTTT
TRBV5-6	TRBD2	-	TRBJ2-1	CASSFRTSGSYEQFF	TGTGCCAGCAGCTTTCGGACTAGCGGCTCCTATGAGCAGTTCTTC
TRBV5-5	-	-	TRBJ1-1	CASSGIGGRTEAFF	TGTGCCAGCAGCGGGATCGGAGGGCGGACTGAAGCTTTCTTT
TRBV6-6	-	-	TRBJ1-5	CASSYGRGSNQPQHF	TGTGCCAGCAGTTACGGCAGGGGCAGTAATCAGCCCCAGCATTTT
TRBV19	TRBD1	once	TRBJ1-2	CASILRGTGGARLDGYTF	TGTGCCAGTATCCTTAGGGGCACAGGGGGCGCGAGGTTGGATGGCTACACCTTC
TRBV5-1	-	-	TRBJ1-5	CASSLESDRGQPQHF	TGCGCCAGCAGCTTGGAATCGGACAGAGGGCAGCCCCAGCATTTT
TRBV6-4	TRBD1	-	TRBJ2-2	CASSRDSHTGELFF	TGTGCCAGCAGCCGGGACAGCCACACCGGGGAGCTGTTTTTT
TRBV7-8	-	-	TRBJ2-1	CASSIAVRDEQFF	TGTGCCAGCTCCATAGCGGTCAGGGATGAGCAGTTCTTC
TRBV7-3	TRBD2	-	TRBJ2-1	CASSLRQREGLAGTYNEQFF	TGTGCCAGCAGCCTTAGACAGAGAGAAGGACTAGCGGGAACCTACAATGAGCAGTTCTTC
TRBV6-5	-	-	TRBJ1-5	CASSYSRSYQPQHF	TGTGCCAGCAGTTACTCCCGGAGTTATCAGCCCCAGCATTTT
TRBV12-3/TRBV12-4	TRBD1	-	TRBJ2-3	CASSSGQGPYF	TGTGCCAGCAGTTCTGGACAGGGTCCGTATTTT
TRBV5-4	TRBD2	once	TRBJ2-1	CASSSLFGRDPYNEQFF	TGTGCCAGCAGCTCGCTTTTCGGGAGGGACCCCTACAATGAGCAGTTCTTC
TRBV7-6	-	few	TRBJ1-5	CASSLVLGRYSNQPQHF	TGTGCCAGCAGCTTAGTCTTGGGCAGGTATAGCAATCAGCCCCAGCATTTT